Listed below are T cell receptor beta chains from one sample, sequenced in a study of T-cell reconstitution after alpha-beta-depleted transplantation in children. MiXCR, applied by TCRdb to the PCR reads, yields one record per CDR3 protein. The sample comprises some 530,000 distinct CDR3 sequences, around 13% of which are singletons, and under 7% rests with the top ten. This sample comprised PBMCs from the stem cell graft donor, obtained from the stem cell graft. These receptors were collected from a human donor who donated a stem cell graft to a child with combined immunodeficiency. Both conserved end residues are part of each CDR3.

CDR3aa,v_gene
CASSPGDKGYEQYF,TRBV13
CASSYRGRGRGEQYF,TRBV6-5
CASSHPSGSLTGYEQYF,TRBV4-3
CASSVGDGELFF,TRBV25-1
CASSMTPLSGEQETQYF,TRBV21-1
CASSLARRDNSPLHF,TRBV5-1
CASSVPGQGQETQYF,TRBV9
CASSLAGRGQQTDTQYF,TRBV5-4
CSARTRRGRAYEQYF,TRBV20-1
CASSLRMGEGGNQPQHF,TRBV12-3/TRBV12-4
CASSLLYTGELFF,TRBV11-2
CASSYGDGNYGYTF,TRBV6-5
CASSLGTSGRANEQYF,TRBV5-1
CSARDVLAGVGDTQYF,TRBV20-1
CAIGQPTNTGELFF,TRBV10-3
CASSQERAEKLFF,TRBV4-3
CASSATLPYEQYF,TRBV12-3/TRBV12-4
CSVEDSRYELYF,TRBV29-1
CASSIGQRNTEAFF,TRBV19
CASSGEAVTQYF,TRBV2
CASTLRWAADTQYF,TRBV12-3/TRBV12-4
CASSQDHKGQGTQYF,TRBV4-3
CSVMGQLMNTEAFF,TRBV29-1
CASSASVAGYYEQYF,TRBV7-9
CASSFVRGLSYNEQFF,TRBV12-3/TRBV12-4
CASSDFRGQTQYF,TRBV7-2
CASSFGPGVTYEQYF,TRBV12-3/TRBV12-4
CASSLARTNTGELFF,TRBV5-5
CASSSPRTKKLFF,TRBV7-8
CASSLVPGGPPTDTQYF,TRBV7-3
CAIVQGDEQYF,TRBV27
CASSTLNNEQFF,TRBV6-2/TRBV6-3